This T cell receptor (beta chain) was sequenced in a study of blood T cells in healthy people across ages. The germline CDR1 and CDR2 sequences are SGHTA and FQGNSA. The CDR3 extends over 14 amino acids. The V end lost 5 bases, the J end lost 6 bases, and 17 bases lay between the germline ends. Primers used in a second PCR of roughly 6 to 11 cycles were a sample-barcoded 5' primer and a J-beta primer mix. TCRdb reprocessed the 5' RACE reads with MiXCR, giving one entry per CDR3 protein. The table includes about 800,000 distinct CDR3 sequences, 25% detected once. The same data also went into a second study, on T cells of mothers and their children.

The source of this sequence is a boy between 10 and 17 years old in good health. The chain employs TRBV7-2 and TRBJ2-7; D might be TRBD1 or TRBD2, each matching 5 bases. The material sequenced was blood. The CDR3: CASSVEGMIVEQYF. The CDR3 DNA sequence: TGTGCCAGCAGCGTAGAGGGGATGATAGTCGAGCAGTACTTC.